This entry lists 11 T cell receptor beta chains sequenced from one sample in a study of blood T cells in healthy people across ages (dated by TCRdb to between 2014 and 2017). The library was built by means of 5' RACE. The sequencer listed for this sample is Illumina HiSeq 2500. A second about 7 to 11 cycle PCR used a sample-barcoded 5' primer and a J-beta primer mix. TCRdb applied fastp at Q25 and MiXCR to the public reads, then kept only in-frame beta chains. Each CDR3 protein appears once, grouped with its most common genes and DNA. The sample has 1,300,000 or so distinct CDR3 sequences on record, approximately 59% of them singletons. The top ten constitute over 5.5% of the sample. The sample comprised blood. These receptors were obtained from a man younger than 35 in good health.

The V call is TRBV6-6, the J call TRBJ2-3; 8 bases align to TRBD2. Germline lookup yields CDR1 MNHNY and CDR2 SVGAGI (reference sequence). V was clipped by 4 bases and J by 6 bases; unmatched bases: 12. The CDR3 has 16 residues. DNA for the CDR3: TGTGCCAGCAGTTTTACTAGCGGAGCTTTTACCGATACGCAGTATTTT. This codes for CASSFTSGAFTDTQYF.

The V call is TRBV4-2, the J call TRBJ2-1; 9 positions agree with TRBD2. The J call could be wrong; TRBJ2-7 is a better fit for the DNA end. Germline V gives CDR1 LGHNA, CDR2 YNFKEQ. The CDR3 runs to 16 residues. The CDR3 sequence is CASSQRSGGSYNEQYF. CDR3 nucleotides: TGTGCCAGCAGCCAGCGTAGCGGGGGTTCCTACAATGAGCAGTACTTC.

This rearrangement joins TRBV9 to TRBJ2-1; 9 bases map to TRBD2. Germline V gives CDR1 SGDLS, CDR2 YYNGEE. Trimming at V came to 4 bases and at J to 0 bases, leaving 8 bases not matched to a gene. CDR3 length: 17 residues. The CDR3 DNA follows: TGTGCCAGCAGCCCACCGACTAGCGGCGTCTCCTACAATGAGCAGTTCTTC. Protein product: CASSPPTSGVSYNEQFF. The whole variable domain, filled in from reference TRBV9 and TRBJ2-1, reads DSGVTQTPKHLITATGQRVTLRCSPRSGDLSVYWYQQSLDQGLQFLIQYYNGEERAKGNILERFSAQQFPDLHSELNLSSLELGDSALYFCASSPPTSGVSYNEQFFGPGTRLTVL.

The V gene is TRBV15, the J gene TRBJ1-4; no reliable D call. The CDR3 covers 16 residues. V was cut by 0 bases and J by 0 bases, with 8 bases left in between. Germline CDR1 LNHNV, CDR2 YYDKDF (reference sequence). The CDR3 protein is CATSREIDATNEKLFF. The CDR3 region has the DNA TGTGCCACCAGCAGAGAGATAGACGCAACTAATGAAAAACTGTTTTTT.

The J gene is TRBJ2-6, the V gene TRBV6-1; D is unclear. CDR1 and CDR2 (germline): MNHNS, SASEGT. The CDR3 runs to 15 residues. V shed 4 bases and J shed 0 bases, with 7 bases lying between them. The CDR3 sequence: CASSGHNSGANVLTF. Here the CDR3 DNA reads TGTGCCAGCAGTGGACATAACTCTGGGGCCAACGTCCTGACTTTC.

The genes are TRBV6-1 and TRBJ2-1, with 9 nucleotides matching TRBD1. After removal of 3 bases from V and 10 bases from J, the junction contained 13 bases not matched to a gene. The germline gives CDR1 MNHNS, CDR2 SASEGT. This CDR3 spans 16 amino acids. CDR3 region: CASSEPTGTGFREQFF. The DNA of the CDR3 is TGTGCCAGCAGTGAGCCTACCGGGACAGGGTTCCGGGAGCAGTTCTTC.

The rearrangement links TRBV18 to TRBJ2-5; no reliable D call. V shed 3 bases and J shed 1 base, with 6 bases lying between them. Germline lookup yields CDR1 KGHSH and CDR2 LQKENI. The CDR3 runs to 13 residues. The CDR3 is CASSPQAQETQYF. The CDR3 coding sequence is TGTGCCAGCTCACCTCAGGCCCAAGAGACCCAGTACTTC.

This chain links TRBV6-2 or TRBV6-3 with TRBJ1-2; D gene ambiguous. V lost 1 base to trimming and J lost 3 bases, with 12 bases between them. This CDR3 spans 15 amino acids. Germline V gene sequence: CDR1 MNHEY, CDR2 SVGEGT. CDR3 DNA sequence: TGTGCCAGCAGTTACTTCGGAGGGCGGGACTATGGCTACACCTTC. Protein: CASSYFGGRDYGYTF.

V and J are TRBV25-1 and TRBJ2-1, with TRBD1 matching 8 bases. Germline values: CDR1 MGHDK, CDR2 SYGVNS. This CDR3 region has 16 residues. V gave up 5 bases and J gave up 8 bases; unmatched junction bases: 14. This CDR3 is CASSFGTGKVLDEQFF. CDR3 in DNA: TGTGCCAGCAGTTTCGGGACAGGCAAGGTATTGGATGAGCAGTTCTTC.

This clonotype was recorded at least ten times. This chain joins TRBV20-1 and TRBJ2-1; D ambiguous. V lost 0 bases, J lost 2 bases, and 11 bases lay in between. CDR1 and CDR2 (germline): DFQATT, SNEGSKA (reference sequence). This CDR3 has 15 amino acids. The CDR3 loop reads CSARDGKWTYNEQFF. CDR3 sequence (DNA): TGCAGTGCTAGAGATGGAAAATGGACCTACAATGAGCAGTTCTTC.

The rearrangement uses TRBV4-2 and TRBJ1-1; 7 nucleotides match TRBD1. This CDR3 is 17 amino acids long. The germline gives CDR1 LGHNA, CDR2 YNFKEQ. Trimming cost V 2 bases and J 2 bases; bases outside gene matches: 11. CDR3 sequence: CASSQSLGQVFNTEAFF. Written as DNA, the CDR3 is TGTGCCAGCAGCCAATCCCTTGGACAGGTCTTTAACACTGAAGCTTTCTTT.